This section outlines one T cell receptor beta chain sequence together with its context. Its specificity is unknown. The sample is drawn from a study of cytomegalovirus exposure and HLA in healthy donors. Study outcomes and limitations: The authors listed 150 to 200 TCR beta chains as cytomegalovirus-associated. In presence/absence analyses, roughly uniform sequencing depth across donors was assumed.

V dropped 3 bases and J dropped 4; count of bases not matched to a gene: 2. Germline V gene data show CDR1 as MDHEN and CDR2 as SYDVKM. The CDR3 is made up of 14 amino acids. PCR primers comprised 60 Vbeta and 13 Jbeta primers. Clones were sequenced by immunoSEQ multiplex PCR, and TCRdb holds only the in-frame ones, with some missing. The sample has roughly 170,000 clones, 81% seen once. The sequence came from a woman aged 25 to 45 in good health and CMV-seronegative. The sample was PBMCs. The chain links TRBV28 to TRBJ2-2; 7 bases map to TRBD2. The CDR3 sequence: CASSFAGATGELFF. Here the CDR3 DNA reads TGTGCCAGCAGTTTCGCGGGAGCCACCGGGGAGCTGTTTTTT.